Each of the 16 T cell receptor beta chains below was sequenced from the same sample in a study of vaccination and CD4 T cells after COVID-19. Described treatment: approximately 9-day PBMC culture with coronavirus spike peptide pools or control peptides (ViraFEST assay). During the years 2011-2018, before the COVID-19 pandemic, the unexposed donor's CD4+ T cells were collected. An Oncomine TCR Beta short-read assay was used to sequence the DNA from cultured CD4+ T cells. TCRdb independently ran MiXCR on the PCR reads; one entry per CDR3 protein. The sample lists 2,500 to 3,500 distinct CDR3 sequences; 25% to 35% were seen once. No cognate antigen is known for these TCRs. Sequencing was done on a sample of CD4+ T cells from blood, cultured in vitro. These receptor sequences come from a human donor in good health.

This rearrangement joins TRBV12-3 or TRBV12-4 to TRBJ2-1; no clear D. The CDR3 sequence is 17 residues long. V was shortened by 0 bases and J by 2 bases, with 14 bases between the two germline ends. CDR3 sequence reads: CASSLAVDFSTYNEQFF. CDR3 DNA: TGTGCCAGCAGTTTAGCGGTGGATTTCAGCACCTACAATGAGCAGTTCTTC.

This clonotype was recorded a few times. This chain uses TRBV21-1 with TRBJ2-5. TRBV21-1 is tagged as a pseudogene. This CDR3 contains 14 residues. CDR3 residues: CASSKVAGKETQYF. DNA for the CDR3: TGTGCCAGCAGCAAAGTTGCCGGAAAAGAGACCCAGTACTTC.

This clonotype was picked up one time. V gene TRBV10-1 combines with J gene TRBJ2-3; 13 bases fit TRBD2. The CDR3 is 16 residues long. Trimming cost V 0 bases and J 5 bases; bases outside gene matches: 2. Germline values: CDR1 WNHNN, CDR2 SYGVQD (reference sequence). The CDR3 loop is CASSESGLAGIDTQYF. CDR3 sequence (DNA): TGCGCCAGCAGTGAGTCGGGACTAGCGGGGATAGATACGCAGTATTTT.

The genes are TRBV20-1 and TRBJ2-3, with D unresolved. The germline CDR1 and CDR2 sequences are DFQATT and SNEGSKA (reference sequence). The CDR3 length is 13 residues. Between the trimmed V and J ends, which lost 6 bases and 6 bases, there was a span of 16 bases. The CDR3 is CSARKLDVDTQYF. The CDR3 DNA sequence: TGCAGTGCCCGGAAGCTCGACGTGGATACGCAGTATTTT.

This chain connects TRBV20-1 to TRBJ2-7, with 8 positions matching TRBD1. The CDR3 sequence is 13 residues long. The V gene's germline CDR1 is DFQATT and CDR2 SNEGSKA (reference sequence). Trimming cost V 7 bases and J 0 bases; bases outside gene matches: 5. The CDR3 DNA reads as TGCAGTGTTATTACAGGGGGCTCCTACGAGCAGTACTTC. Translation: CSVITGGSYEQYF.

The chain recombines TRBV12-3 or TRBV12-4 with TRBJ1-5; D is unresolved. V dropped 6 bases and J dropped 0 bases, with 15 bases sitting between them. This CDR3 spans 16 amino acids. CDR3 residues: CASRVYRGYSNQPQHF. CDR3 bases: TGTGCCAGCAGAGTTTATCGGGGTTATAGCAATCAGCCCCAGCATTTT.

The rearrangement links TRBV5-1 to TRBJ2-7, with 12 bases that match TRBD2. In germline, CDR1 is SGHRS, CDR2 YFSETQ. The J segment lost 1 base and the V segment lost 8 bases, leaving 1 base of the junction unmatched. The CDR3 sequence is 13 residues long. The CDR3 sequence is CARGLAGSYEQYF. In DNA form, the CDR3 reads TGCGCCAGGGGACTAGCGGGTTCCTACGAGCAGTACTTC.

This clonotype was seen more than once but under ten times. The V gene is TRBV5-1, the J gene TRBJ2-7, with D perhaps assigned TRBD1 or TRBD2 (6 bases each). The germline V gene encodes CDR1 SGHRS and CDR2 YFSETQ. V shed 0 bases and J shed 1 base, with 14 bases lying between them. The CDR3 spans 16 residues. The CDR3 nucleotides read TGCGCCAGCAGCTTGGCCACGGGGGCCAATTCCTACGAGCAGTACTTC. Translation gives CASSLATGANSYEQYF. The full variable domain, rest sourced from reference TRBV5-1 and TRBJ2-7, is KAGVTQTPRYLIKTRGQQVTLSCSPISGHRSVSWYQQTPGQGLQFLFEYFSETQRNKGNFPGRFSGRQFSNSRSEMNVSTLELGDSALYLCASSLATGANSYEQYFGPGTRLTVT.

V gene TRBV10-3 combines with J gene TRBJ2-4; 13 nucleotides line up with TRBD2. This CDR3 is 18 amino acids long. J lost 2 bases, V lost 5 bases, and 9 bases had no gene match. Germline lookup yields CDR1 ENHRY and CDR2 SYGVKD. Here the CDR3 DNA reads TGTGCCATCAGTCAAGGCGTTGGGACTAGCGGGACCAAAAACATTCAGTACTTC. Translating gives CAISQGVGTSGTKNIQYF.

The chain has TRBV5-4 and TRBJ2-7; weak D call: TRBD1 (6 bases). V gave up 10 bases and J gave up 1 base, with 18 bases separating them. Germline CDR1 reads SGHNT; CDR2 reads YYREEE (reference sequence). This CDR3 has 14 residues. CDR3 nucleotide sequence: TGTGCCTCTTTAGAACAGGGTGTTTCCTACGAGCAGTACTTC. It specifies CASLEQGVSYEQYF. Supplemented by reference TRBV5-4 and TRBJ2-7, the full variable domain reads ETGVTQSPTHLIKTRGQQVTLRCSSQSGHNTVSWYQQALGQGPQFIFQYYREEENGRGNFPPRFSGLQFPNYSSELNVNALELDDSALYLCASLEQGVSYEQYFGPGTRLTVT.

The genes are TRBV28 and TRBJ2-1; D might be TRBD1 or TRBD2, each matching 5 bases. The CDR3 is 19 residues long. Between the trimmed V and J ends, which lost 10 bases and 0 bases, there was a span of 28 bases. Germline lookup yields CDR1 MDHEN and CDR2 SYDVKM. In DNA, the CDR3 is TGTGCCACCTTAACCCGGGACCCGAAAGTGGTGCGCTCCTACAATGAGCAGTTCTTC. Translating it yields CATLTRDPKVVRSYNEQFF.

The chain links TRBV11-2 to TRBJ2-5; 9 nucleotides align to TRBD2. There are 17 residues in the CDR3. CDR1 and CDR2 (germline): SGHAT, FQNNGV. Losses at the gene ends were 5 bases for V and 5 bases for J; bases not matched to a gene: 15. CDR3 bases: TGTGCCAGCAGCCCCAACGGGGCGGGGGGGCCCTGGGAGACCCAGTACTTC. Translated, it gives CASSPNGAGGPWETQYF.

This clonotype has a handful of counts. This chain joins TRBV18 and TRBJ2-5, with 7 bases fitting TRBD2. This CDR3 is 16 amino acids long. The J segment lost 7 bases and the V segment lost 2 bases, leaving 13 bases of the junction unmatched. Germline V gives CDR1 KGHSH, CDR2 LQKENI. CDR3 protein: CASSPTSGAIGGTQYF. In DNA form, the CDR3 reads TGTGCCAGCTCACCAACCAGCGGGGCCATCGGGGGGACCCAGTACTTC. Together with reference TRBV18 and TRBJ2-5, the CDR3 gives the full variable domain: NAGVMQNPRHLVRRRGQEARLRCSPMKGHSHVYWYRQLPEEGLKFMVYLQKENIIDESGMPKERFSAEFPKEGPSILRIQQVVRGDSAAYFCASSPTSGAIGGTQYFGPGTRLLVL.

This clonotype has more than one count but fewer than ten. The chain combines TRBV15 with TRBJ2-7; 11 bases fit TRBD1. Germline trimming cut 3 bases from V and 1 base from J; bases unmatched to any gene: 2. The CDR3 extends over 15 amino acids. Germline CDR1 and CDR2: LNHNV and YYDKDF (reference sequence). The CDR3, as DNA: TGTGCCACCAGCAGGGGACAGGGGGTATCCTACGAGCAGTACTTC. Protein: CATSRGQGVSYEQYF.

Judged by abundance, this clonotype is medium-sized (0.01 to 0.1%). J is TRBJ2-3 and V is TRBV20-1; D is possibly TRBD2 (5 bases). Germline V gene lookup returns CDR1 DFQATT and CDR2 SNEGSKA (reference sequence). There are 15 residues in the CDR3. Between the trimmed V and J ends, which lost 5 bases and 0 bases, there was a span of 15 bases. The CDR3 DNA sequence: TGCAGTGCTGCTAGTAGGAGGAGTAGCACAGATACGCAGTATTTT. Translation gives CSAASRRSSTDTQYF.

The sample holds a few counts of this clonotype. The gene calls are TRBV7-9 and TRBJ1-6; 7 positions agree with TRBD1. Trimming took 3 bases from V and 0 from J; bases not matched to a gene: 14. CDR1 and CDR2 (germline): SEHNR, FQNEAQ (reference sequence). The CDR3 extends over 20 amino acids. CDR3 region: CASSLRPLTGPRSYNSPLHF. As DNA, the CDR3 is TGTGCCAGCAGCTTGAGGCCCTTGACAGGGCCCCGCTCCTATAATTCACCCCTCCACTTT.